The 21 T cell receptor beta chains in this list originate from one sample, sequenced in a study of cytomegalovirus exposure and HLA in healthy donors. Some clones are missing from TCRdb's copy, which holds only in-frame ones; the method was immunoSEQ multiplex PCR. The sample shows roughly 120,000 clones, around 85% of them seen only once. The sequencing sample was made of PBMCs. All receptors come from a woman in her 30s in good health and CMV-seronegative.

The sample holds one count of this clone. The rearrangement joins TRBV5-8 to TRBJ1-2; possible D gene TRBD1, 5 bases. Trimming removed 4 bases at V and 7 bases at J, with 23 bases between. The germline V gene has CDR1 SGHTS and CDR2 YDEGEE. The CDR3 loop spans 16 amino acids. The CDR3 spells CASSAEGTGTARGYTF. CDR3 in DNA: TGTGCCAGCAGCGCCGAAGGTACAGGTACTGCTCGTGGCTACACCTTC.

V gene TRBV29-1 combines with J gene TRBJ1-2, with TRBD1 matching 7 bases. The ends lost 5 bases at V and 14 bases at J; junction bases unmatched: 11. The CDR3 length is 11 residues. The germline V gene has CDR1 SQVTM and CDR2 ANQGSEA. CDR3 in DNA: TGCAGCGTTCTGCTGACCGGGACAGAAACCTTC. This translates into CSVLLTGTETF.

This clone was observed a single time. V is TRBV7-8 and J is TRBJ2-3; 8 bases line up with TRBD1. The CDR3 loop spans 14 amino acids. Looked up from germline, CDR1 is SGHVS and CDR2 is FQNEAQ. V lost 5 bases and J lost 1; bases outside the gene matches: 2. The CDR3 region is CASSLQGGTDTQYF. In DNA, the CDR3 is TGTGCCAGCAGCCTACAGGGGGGCACAGATACGCAGTATTTT. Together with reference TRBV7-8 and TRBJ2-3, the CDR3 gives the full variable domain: GAGVSQSPRYKVAKRGQDVALRCDPISGHVSLFWYQQALGQGPEFLTYFQNEAQLDKSGLPSDRFFAERPEGSVSTLKIQRTQQEDSAVYLCASSLQGGTDTQYFGPGTRLTVL.

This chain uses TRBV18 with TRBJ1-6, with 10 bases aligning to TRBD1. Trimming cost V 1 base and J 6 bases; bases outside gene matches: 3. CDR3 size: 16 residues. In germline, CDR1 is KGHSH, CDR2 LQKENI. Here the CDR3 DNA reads TGTGCCAGCTCACCACTTGGGACAGGGGTTAATTCACCCCTCCACTTT. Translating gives CASSPLGTGVNSPLHF.

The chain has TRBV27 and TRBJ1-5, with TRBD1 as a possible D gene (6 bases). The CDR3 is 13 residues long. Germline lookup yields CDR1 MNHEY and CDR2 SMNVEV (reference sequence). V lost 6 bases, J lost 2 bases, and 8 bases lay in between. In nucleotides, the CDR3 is TGTGCCAGCAGCTACAGGGGCAATCAGCCCCAGCATTTT. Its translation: CASSYRGNQPQHF.

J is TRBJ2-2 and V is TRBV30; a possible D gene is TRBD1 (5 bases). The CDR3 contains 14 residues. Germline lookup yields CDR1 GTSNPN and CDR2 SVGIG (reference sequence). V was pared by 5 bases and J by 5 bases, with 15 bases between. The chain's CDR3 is CAWAGLGFTGELFF. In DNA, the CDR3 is TGTGCCTGGGCAGGGCTAGGTTTTACCGGGGAGCTGTTTTTT. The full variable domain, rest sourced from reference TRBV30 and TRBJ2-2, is SQTIHQWPATLVQPVGSPLSLECTVEGTSNPNLYWYRQAAGRGLQLLFYSVGIGQISSEVPQNLSASRPQDRQFILSSKKLLLSDSGFYLCAWAGLGFTGELFFGEGSRLTVL.

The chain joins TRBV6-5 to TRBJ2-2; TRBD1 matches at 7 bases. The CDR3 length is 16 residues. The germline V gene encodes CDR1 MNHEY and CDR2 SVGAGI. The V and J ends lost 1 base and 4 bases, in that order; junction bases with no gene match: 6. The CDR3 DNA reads TGTGCCAGCAGTTACTTGACAGGGTCCGGCACCGGGGAGCTGTTTTTT. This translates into CASSYLTGSGTGELFF.

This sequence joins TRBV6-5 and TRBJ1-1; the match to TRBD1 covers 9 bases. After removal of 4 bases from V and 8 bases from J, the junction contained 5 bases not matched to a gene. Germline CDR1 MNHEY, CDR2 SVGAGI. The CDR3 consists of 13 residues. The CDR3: CASSLNRGLEAFF. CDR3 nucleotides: TGTGCCAGCAGTTTAAACAGGGGGCTCGAAGCTTTCTTT.

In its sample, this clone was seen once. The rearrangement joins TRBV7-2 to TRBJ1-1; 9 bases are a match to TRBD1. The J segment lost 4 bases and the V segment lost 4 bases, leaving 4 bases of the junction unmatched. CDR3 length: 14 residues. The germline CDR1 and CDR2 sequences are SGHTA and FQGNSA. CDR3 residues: CASSWTGDGTEAFF. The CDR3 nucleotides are TGTGCCAGCAGCTGGACAGGGGATGGCACTGAAGCTTTCTTT.

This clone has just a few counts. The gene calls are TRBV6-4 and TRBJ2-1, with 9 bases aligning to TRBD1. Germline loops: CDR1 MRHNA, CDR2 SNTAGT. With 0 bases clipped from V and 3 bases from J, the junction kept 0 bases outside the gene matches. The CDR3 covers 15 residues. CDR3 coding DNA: TGTGCCAGCAGTGACTCGACAGGGGGCTACAATGAGCAGTTCTTC. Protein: CASSDSTGGYNEQFF.

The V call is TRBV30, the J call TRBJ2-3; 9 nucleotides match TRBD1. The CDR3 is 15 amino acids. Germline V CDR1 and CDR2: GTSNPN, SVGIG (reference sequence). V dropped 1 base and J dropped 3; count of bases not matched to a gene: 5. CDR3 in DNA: TGTGCCTGGAGTGCCCGGGACAGGGTTACAGATACGCAGTATTTT. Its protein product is CAWSARDRVTDTQYF.

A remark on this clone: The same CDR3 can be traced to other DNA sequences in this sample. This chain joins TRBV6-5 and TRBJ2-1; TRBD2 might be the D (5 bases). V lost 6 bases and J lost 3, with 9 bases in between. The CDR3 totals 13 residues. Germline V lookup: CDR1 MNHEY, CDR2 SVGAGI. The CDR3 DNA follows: TGTGCCAGCAGCAGGACTGTCTACAATGAGCAGTTCTTC. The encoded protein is CASSRTVYNEQFF.

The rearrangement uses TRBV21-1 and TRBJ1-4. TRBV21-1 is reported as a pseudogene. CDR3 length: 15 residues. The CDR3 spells CASSKASEGNEKLFF. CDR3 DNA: TGTGCCAGCAGCAAAGCGTCGGAGGGTAATGAAAAACTGTTTTTT.

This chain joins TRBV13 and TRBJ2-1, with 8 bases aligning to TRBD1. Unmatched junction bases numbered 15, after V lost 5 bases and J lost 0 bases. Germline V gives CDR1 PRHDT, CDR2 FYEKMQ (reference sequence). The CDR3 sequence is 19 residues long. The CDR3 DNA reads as TGTGCCAGCAGCACCCCCCGAGGACAGGGAATCCACTCCTACAATGAGCAGTTCTTC. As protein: CASSTPRGQGIHSYNEQFF.

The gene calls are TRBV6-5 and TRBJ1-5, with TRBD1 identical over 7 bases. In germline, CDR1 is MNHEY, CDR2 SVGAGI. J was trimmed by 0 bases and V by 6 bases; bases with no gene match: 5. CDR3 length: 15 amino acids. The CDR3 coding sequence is TGTGCCAGCAGCCTGGGACAGCATAGCAATCAGCCCCAGCATTTT. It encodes CASSLGQHSNQPQHF.

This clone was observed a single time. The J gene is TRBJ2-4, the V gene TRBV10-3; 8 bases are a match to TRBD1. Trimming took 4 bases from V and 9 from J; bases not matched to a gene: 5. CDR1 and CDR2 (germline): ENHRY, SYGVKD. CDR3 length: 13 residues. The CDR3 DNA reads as TGTGCCATCAGTGGGACAGGGTCGGTCATTCAGTACTTC. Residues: CAISGTGSVIQYF.

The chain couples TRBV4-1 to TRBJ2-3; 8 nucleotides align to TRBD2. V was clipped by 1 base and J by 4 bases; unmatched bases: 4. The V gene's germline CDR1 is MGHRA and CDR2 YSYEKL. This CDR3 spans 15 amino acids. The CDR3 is CASSQVGTRPDTQYF. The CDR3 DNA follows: TGCGCCAGCAGCCAAGTAGGGACTAGGCCAGATACGCAGTATTTT.

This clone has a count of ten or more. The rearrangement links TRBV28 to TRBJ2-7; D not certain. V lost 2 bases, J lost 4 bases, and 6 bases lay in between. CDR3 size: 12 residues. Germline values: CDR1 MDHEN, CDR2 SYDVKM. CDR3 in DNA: TGTGCCAGCAGTTTAGGTCTATACGAGCAGTACTTC. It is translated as CASSLGLYEQYF.

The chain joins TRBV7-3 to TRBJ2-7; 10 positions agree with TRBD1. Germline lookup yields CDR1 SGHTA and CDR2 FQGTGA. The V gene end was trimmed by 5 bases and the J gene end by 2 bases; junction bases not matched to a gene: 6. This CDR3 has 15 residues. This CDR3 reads CASSRGQGPAYEQYF. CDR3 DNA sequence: TGTGCCAGCAGCCGGGGACAGGGGCCGGCCTACGAGCAGTACTTC.

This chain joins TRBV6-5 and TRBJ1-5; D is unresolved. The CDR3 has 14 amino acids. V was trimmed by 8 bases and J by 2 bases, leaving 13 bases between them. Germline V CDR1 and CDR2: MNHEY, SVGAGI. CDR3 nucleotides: TGTGCCAGCCGAGCGGCCCCGGGCAATCAGCCCCAGCATTTT. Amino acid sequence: CASRAAPGNQPQHF.

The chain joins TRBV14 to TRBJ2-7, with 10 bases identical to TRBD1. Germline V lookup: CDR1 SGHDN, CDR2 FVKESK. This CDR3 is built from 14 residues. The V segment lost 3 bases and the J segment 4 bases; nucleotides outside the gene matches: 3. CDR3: CASSHPGQGYEQYF. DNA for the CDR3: TGTGCCAGCAGCCACCCGGGACAGGGGTACGAGCAGTACTTC.